This TCR beta chain is from a study of radiotherapy plus CTLA-4 blockade in lung cancer. Generated by immunoSEQ multiplex PCR, the TCRdb table keeps only in-frame clones and is missing some. The sample carries over 100,000 clones, approximately 90% recorded once. The CDR3 loop spans 16 amino acids. With V trimmed by 5 bases and J by 0 bases, 5 bases remained unmatched. The V gene's germline CDR1 is SNHLY and CDR2 FYNNEI. The sequencing here drew on peripheral blood, taken from a patient treated with radiotherapy plus ipilimumab. The source is a human donor with non-small cell lung cancer that progressed on radiotherapy plus ipilimumab. The chain has TRBV2 and TRBJ2-2, with TRBD2 identical over 8 bases. The CDR3, as DNA: TGTGCCAGCAGTCCGGGAGGGCGCCCGAACACCGGGGAGCTGTTTTTT. Amino acids: CASSPGGRPNTGELFF.